The rows below give T cell receptor beta chains drawn from one sample of a study of early T cells in non-severe SARS-CoV-2 infection. In TCRdb, the 5' RACE reads were re-called with MiXCR into one record per CDR3 protein. This sample yields around 70,000 distinct CDR3 sequences, of which roughly 9% are seen a single time; roughly 3% belongs to the top ten. The sequencing sample was made of whole blood. The receptors originated from an adult who was a healthcare worker with PCR-confirmed SARS-CoV-2 infection or an uninfected control (not recorded which). Both conserved end residues are part of each CDR3. The order of the fields is clone size, D gene, V gene, J gene, CDR3 length, CDR3 protein, CDR3 DNA. A D gene is named only where the DNA matches it firmly. For some rows the clone size is stated as once, few or many, or as a class when expanded; others skip it.

.	.	TRBV30	TRBJ2-1	11	CAWNQVNEQFF	TGTGCCTGGAATCAGGTCAATGAGCAGTTCTTC
many	.	TRBV27	TRBJ2-2	16	CASSLSRRGNTGELFF	TGTGCCAGCAGTTTATCGCGTAGGGGTAACACCGGGGAGCTGTTTTTT
many	TRBD2	TRBV29-1	TRBJ2-3	14	CSVALAGNTDTQYF	TGCAGCGTTGCCCTAGCGGGAAACACAGATACGCAGTATTTT
many	TRBD2	TRBV11-2	TRBJ2-3	17	CASSLEASGRSTDTQYF	TGTGCCAGCAGCTTAGAGGCTAGCGGGAGGAGCACAGATACGCAGTATTTT
.	.	TRBV5-5	TRBJ2-2	15	CASSRSATDTGELFF	TGTGCCAGCAGCCGGTCTGCGACAGACACCGGGGAGCTGTTTTTT
.	.	TRBV7-3	TRBJ2-3	16	CASSFSGTFDTDTQYF	TGTGCCAGCAGCTTTTCCGGGACGTTCGACACAGATACGCAGTATTTT
many	.	TRBV5-5	TRBJ1-1	14	CASSLVGRSTEAFF	TGTGCCAGCAGCTTGGTGGGTAGGAGCACTGAAGCTTTCTTT
many	.	TRBV7-9	TRBJ1-6	14	CASSLAGINSPLHF	TGTGCCAGCAGCTTAGCAGGGATCAATTCACCCCTCCACTTT
many	TRBD2	TRBV29-1	TRBJ2-1	16	CSVEDRTSGSYNEQFF	TGCAGCGTTGAAGATCGAACTAGCGGTAGCTACAATGAGCAGTTCTTC
few	.	TRBV7-2	TRBJ2-1	16	CASSLAPSRGYNEQFF	TGTGCCAGCAGCTTAGCGCCAAGCAGGGGCTACAATGAGCAGTTCTTC
many	.	TRBV7-8	TRBJ1-1	13	CASSPDRQGRTFF	TGTGCCAGCAGCCCCGATAGGCAGGGGAGGACTTTCTTT
.	TRBD1	TRBV20-1	TRBJ2-5	12	CSGRGPLETQYF	TGCAGTGGTAGGGGGCCACTAGAGACCCAGTACTTC
few	TRBD1	TRBV5-5	TRBJ1-1	14	CASSWTGLNTEAFF	TGTGCCAGCAGCTGGACAGGCCTGAACACTGAAGCTTTCTTT
many	.	TRBV3-1	TRBJ2-3	12	CASSQGPDTQYF	TGTGCCAGCAGCCAGGGCCCAGATACGCAGTATTTT
many	.	TRBV7-2	TRBJ2-3	11	CASSLRDTQYF	TGTGCCAGCAGCTTAAGGGATACGCAGTATTTT
few	.	TRBV3-1	TRBJ2-7	16	CASRGRGGGGPYEQYF	TGTGCCAGCAGAGGACGTGGAGGCGGGGGCCCCTACGAGCAGTACTTC
many	TRBD1	TRBV7-2	TRBJ2-5	13	CASSKGQAETQYF	TGTGCCAGCAGCAAAGGACAGGCCGAGACCCAGTACTTC
.	.	TRBV3-1	TRBJ2-3	19	CASSPGARGWGSNTDTQYF	TGTGCCAGCAGCCCGGGGGCTCGCGGGTGGGGCTCAAACACAGATACGCAGTATTTT
.	.	TRBV3-1	TRBJ2-7	15	CASSQDPQAFYEQYF	TGTGCCAGCAGCCAAGATCCCCAGGCCTTCTACGAGCAGTACTTC
few	TRBD1	TRBV6-7	TRBJ1-2	15	CASSYTGDANYGYTF	TGTGCCAGCAGTTACACAGGGGATGCCAACTATGGCTACACCTTC
many	TRBD1	TRBV20-1	TRBJ1-2	14	CSATSPNRGYGYTF	TGCAGTGCTACTTCCCCAAACAGGGGGTATGGCTACACCTTC
few	.	TRBV10-1	TRBJ2-1	15	CASSESAGSSREQFF	TGCGCCAGCAGTGAGTCAGCCGGGTCTAGCCGTGAGCAGTTCTTC